This T cell receptor beta chain is from a study of blood T cells in healthy people across ages. Germline lookup yields CDR1 DFQATT and CDR2 SNEGSKA (reference sequence). Trimming took off 5 bases at V and 0 bases at J, with 13 bases between the two ends. This CDR3 has 14 amino acids. The table lists this clonotype with a few counts. Donors were systemically healthy Caucasian individuals from Russia aged 6 to 90 years. Combining a sample-barcoded 5' primer with a J-beta primer mix, a second PCR ran for roughly 6 to 11 cycles. TCRdb called the 5' RACE reads again in MiXCR, with one record for every CDR3 protein. The sample has approximately 580,000 distinct CDR3 sequences, under 30% seen once; the top ten hold less than 9%. These data are also associated with another study on T cells of mothers and their children.

This TCR derives from a boy between 10 and 17 years old in good health. Sequenced material: blood. The rearrangement links TRBV20-1 to TRBJ2-5; D unclear. Here the CDR3 DNA reads TGCAGTGCTGAGGCGGAGAGGTACCAAGAGACCCAGTACTTC. Protein product: CSAEAERYQETQYF.